This TCR beta chain was identified in a study of T cell changes during pregnancy in multiple sclerosis. Deletions cut 4 bases from V and 3 bases from J, with 9 bases between. The CDR3 is 13 residues long. Germline V lookup: CDR1 MNHEY, CDR2 SVGAGI. Using immunoSEQ multiplex PCR, the repertoire was profiled, and TCRdb retains in-frame clones only, with some absent. The data contain roughly 37,000 clones, about nine tenths of them singletons. The chain joins TRBV6-5 to TRBJ1-1; D unresolved. Here the sequenced sample was CD8+ T cells from peripheral blood mononuclear cells, taken before pregnancy. The sequence was collected from a female donor with multiple sclerosis, enrolled in a pregnancy study. CDR3 sequence reads: CASSFKGDTEAFF. The CDR3 DNA follows: TGTGCCAGCAGTTTTAAAGGAGACACTGAAGCTTTCTTT.